These T cell receptor beta chains were read from a single sample in a study of T cells in Graves' hyperthyroidism and ophthalmopathy. TCRdb fed the multiplex PCR reads into MiXCR, producing one record per CDR3 protein. The data hold approximately 640,000 distinct CDR3 sequences, with roughly 17% observed a single time. The sequencing sample was made of blood. Receptors were obtained from a man aged 50-59 years with Graves' hyperthyroidism. Each CDR3 is given with its conserved first and last residue. D genes are given only for firm matches. Part of the rows lack a size; the others show once, few, many or a class for expanded clones.

.	TRBJ2-1	TRBV9	.	CASSPGVGGNEQFF	TGTGCCAGCAGCCCAGGGGTAGGCGGCAATGAGCAGTTCTTC
many	TRBJ2-3	TRBV7-8	.	CATRTRGTDTQYF	TGTGCCACACGGACTAGGGGGACGGATACGCAGTATTTT
many	TRBJ1-4	TRBV18	TRBD1	CASSPPDRGLEKLFF	TGTGCCAGCTCACCACCGGACAGGGGCCTAGAAAAACTGTTTTTT
many	TRBJ2-2	TRBV3-1	.	CASSQDTETGELFF	TGTGCCAGCAGCCAAGATACAGAAACCGGGGAGCTGTTTTTT
.	TRBJ1-5	TRBV12-3/TRBV12-4	.	CASSLAREGQPQHF	TGTGCCAGCAGTTTAGCGAGGGAAGGCCAGCCCCAGCATTTT
few	TRBJ2-7	TRBV20-1	TRBD2	CSARTGGVYEQYF	TGCAGTGCTAGAACGGGAGGGGTCTACGAGCAGTACTTC
few	TRBJ2-2	TRBV4-1	TRBD2	CASSQRLAIRTGELFF	TGCGCCAGCAGCCAAAGACTAGCGATTAGGACCGGGGAGCTGTTTTTT
many	TRBJ2-2	TRBV3-1	TRBD2	CASSQFTSGRNTGELFF	TGTGCCAGCAGCCAATTCACTAGCGGGAGAAACACCGGGGAGCTGTTTTTT
.	TRBJ1-5	TRBV20-1	.	CSAREPGVYRPQHF	TGCAGTGCTAGAGAGCCCGGCGTCTATAGGCCCCAGCATTTT
.	TRBJ1-2	TRBV20-1	.	CSPPTNYGYTF	TGCAGCCCCCCTACAAACTATGGCTACACCTTC